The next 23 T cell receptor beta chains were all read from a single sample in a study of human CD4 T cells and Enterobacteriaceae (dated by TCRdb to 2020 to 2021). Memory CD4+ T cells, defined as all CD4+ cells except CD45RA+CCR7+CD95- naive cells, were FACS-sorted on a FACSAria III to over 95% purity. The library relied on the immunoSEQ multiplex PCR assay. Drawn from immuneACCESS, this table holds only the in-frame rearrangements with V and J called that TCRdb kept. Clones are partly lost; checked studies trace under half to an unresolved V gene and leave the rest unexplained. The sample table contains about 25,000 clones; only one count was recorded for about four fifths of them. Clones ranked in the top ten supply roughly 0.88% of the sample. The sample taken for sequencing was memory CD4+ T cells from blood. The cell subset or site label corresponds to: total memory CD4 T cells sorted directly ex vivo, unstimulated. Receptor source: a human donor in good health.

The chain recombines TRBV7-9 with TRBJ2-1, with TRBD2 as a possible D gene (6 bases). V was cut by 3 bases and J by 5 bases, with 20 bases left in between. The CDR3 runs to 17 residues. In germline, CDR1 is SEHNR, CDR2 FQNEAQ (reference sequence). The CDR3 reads CASSFYKQFGGNNEQFF. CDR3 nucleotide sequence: TGTGCCAGCAGCTTTTATAAGCAGTTTGGGGGGAACAATGAGCAGTTCTTC.

CDR3 sequence reads: CASSTPRGQGGSRETQYF. The CDR3 DNA is TGTGCCAGCAGCACCCCCCGGGGACAGGGGGGTAGTAGGGAGACCCAGTACTTC. The chain carries TRBV21-1 and TRBJ2-5; no check of the table's D call, TRBD1, against the DNA was made. TRBV21-1 corresponds to a pseudogene. This CDR3 contains 18 residues.

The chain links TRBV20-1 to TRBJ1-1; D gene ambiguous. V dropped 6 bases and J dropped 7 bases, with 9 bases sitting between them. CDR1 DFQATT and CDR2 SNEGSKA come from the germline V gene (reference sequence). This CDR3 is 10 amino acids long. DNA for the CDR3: TGCAGTGCGGGATCATATGAAGCTTTCTTT. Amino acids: CSAGSYEAFF.

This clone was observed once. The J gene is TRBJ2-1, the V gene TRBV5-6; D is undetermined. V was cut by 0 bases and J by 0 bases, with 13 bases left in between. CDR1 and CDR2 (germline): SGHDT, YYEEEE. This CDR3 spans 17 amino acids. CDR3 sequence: CASSLVSSRISYNEQFF. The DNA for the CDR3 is TGTGCCAGCAGCTTGGTTAGCTCCCGAATCTCCTACAATGAGCAGTTCTTC.

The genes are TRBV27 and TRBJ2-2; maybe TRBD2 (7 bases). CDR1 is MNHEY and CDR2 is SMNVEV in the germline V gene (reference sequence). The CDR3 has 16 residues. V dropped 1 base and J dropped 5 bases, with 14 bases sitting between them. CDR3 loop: CASSLWEGVGTGELFF. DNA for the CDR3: TGTGCCAGCAGTTTATGGGAGGGGGTGGGTACCGGGGAGCTGTTTTTT.

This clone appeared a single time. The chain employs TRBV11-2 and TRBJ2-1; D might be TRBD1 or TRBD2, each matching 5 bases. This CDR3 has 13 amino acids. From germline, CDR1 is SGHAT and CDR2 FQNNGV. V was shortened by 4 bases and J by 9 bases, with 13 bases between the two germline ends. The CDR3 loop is CASSWRGGGEQFF. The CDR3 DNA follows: TGTGCCAGCAGCTGGAGAGGTGGGGGTGAGCAGTTCTTC. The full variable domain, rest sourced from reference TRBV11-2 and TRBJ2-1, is EAGVAQSPRYKIIEKRQSVAFWCNPISGHATLYWYQQILGQGPKLLIQFQNNGVVDDSQLPKDRFSAERLKGVDSTLKIQPAKLEDSAVYLCASSWRGGGEQFFGPGTRLTVL.

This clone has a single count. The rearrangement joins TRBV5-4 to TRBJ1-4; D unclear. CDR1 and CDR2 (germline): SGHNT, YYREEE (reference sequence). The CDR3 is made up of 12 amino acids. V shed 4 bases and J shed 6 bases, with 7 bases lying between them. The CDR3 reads CASSQDYEKLFF. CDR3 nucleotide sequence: TGTGCCAGCAGCCAGGACTATGAAAAACTGTTTTTT. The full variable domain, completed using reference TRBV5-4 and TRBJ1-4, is ETGVTQSPTHLIKTRGQQVTLRCSSQSGHNTVSWYQQALGQGPQFIFQYYREEENGRGNFPPRFSGLQFPNYSSELNVNALELDDSALYLCASSQDYEKLFFGSGTQLSVL.

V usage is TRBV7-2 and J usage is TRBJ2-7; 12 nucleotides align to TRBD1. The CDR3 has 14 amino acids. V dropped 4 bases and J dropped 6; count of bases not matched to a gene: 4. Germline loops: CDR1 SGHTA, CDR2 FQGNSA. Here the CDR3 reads CASSWGQGAVEQYF. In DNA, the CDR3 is TGTGCCAGCAGCTGGGGACAGGGGGCTGTCGAGCAGTACTTC.

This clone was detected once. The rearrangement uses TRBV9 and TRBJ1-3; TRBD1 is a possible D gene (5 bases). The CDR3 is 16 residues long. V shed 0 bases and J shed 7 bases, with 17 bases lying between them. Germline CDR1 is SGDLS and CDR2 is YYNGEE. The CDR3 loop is CASSVAETDGLNTIYF. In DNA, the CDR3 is TGTGCCAGCAGCGTAGCGGAGACAGACGGATTGAACACCATATATTTT. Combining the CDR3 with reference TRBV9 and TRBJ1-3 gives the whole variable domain DSGVTQTPKHLITATGQRVTLRCSPRSGDLSVYWYQQSLDQGLQFLIQYYNGEERAKGNILERFSAQQFPDLHSELNLSSLELGDSALYFCASSVAETDGLNTIYFGEGSWLTVV.

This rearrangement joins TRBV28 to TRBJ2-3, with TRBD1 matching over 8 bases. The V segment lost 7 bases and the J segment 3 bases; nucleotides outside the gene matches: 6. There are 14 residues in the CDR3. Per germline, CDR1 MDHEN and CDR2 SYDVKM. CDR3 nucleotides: TGTGCCAGCACCCGGACAGGGAAGACAGATACGCAGTATTTT. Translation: CASTRTGKTDTQYF.

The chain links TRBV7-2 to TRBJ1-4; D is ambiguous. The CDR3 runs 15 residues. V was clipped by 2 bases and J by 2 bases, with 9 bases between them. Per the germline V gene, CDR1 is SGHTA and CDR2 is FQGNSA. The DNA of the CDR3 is TGTGCCAGCAGCTTATTGGGAGGGACTAATGAAAAACTGTTTTTT. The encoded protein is CASSLLGGTNEKLFF.

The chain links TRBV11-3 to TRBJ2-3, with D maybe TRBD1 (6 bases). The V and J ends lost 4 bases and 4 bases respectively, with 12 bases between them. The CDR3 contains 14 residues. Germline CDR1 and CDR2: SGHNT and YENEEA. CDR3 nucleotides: TGTGCCAGCAGCTCCGCGACAGGATCAGATACGCAGTATTTT. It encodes CASSSATGSDTQYF.

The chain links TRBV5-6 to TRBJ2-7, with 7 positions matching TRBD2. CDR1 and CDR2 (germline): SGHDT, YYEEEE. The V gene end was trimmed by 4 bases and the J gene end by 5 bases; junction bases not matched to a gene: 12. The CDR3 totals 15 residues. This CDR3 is CASSRRGLFSHEQYF. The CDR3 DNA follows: TGTGCCAGCAGCAGGCGGGGACTATTTTCCCACGAGCAGTACTTC.

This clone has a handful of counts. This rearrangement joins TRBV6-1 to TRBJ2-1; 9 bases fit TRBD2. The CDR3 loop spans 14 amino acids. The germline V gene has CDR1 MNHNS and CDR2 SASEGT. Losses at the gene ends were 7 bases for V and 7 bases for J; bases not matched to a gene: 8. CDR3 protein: CASTGLATSNEQFF. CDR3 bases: TGTGCCAGCACAGGACTAGCGACTTCAAATGAGCAGTTCTTC.

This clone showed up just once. CDR3 protein: CASSSSGGRTDTQYF. CDR3 nucleotide sequence: TGTGCCAGCAGCTCTAGCGGGGGGCGCACAGATACGCAGTATTTT. V gene TRBV7-9 combines with J gene TRBJ2-3, with TRBD2 matching 11 bases. CDR1 and CDR2 from the germline V gene are SEHNR and FQNEAQ (reference sequence). Trimming cost V 4 bases and J 1 base; bases outside gene matches: 1. This CDR3 contains 15 residues.

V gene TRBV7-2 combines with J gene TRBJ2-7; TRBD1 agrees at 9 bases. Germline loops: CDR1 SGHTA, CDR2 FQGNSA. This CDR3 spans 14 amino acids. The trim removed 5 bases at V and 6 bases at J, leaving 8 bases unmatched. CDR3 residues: CASSAGTGLVEQYF. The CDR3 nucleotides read TGTGCCAGCAGCGCCGGGACAGGGCTCGTCGAGCAGTACTTC.

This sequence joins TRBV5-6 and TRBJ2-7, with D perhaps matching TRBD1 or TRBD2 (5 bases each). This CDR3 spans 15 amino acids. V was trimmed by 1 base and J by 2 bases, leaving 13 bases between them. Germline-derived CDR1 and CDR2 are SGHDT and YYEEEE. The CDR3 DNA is TGTGCCAGCAGCTTGTTTGGGACGGAGACCTACGAGCAGTACTTC. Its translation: CASSLFGTETYEQYF.

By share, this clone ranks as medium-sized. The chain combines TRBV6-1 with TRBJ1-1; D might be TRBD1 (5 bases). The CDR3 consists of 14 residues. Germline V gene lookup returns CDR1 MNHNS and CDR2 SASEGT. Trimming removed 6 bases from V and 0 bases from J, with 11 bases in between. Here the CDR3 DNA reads TGTGCCAGCAGCCGACAGAACATGAACACTGAAGCTTTCTTT. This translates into CASSRQNMNTEAFF.

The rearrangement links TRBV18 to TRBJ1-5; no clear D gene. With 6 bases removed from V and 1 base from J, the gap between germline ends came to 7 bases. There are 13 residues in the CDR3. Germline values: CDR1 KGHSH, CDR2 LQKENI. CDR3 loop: CASSLWSNQPQHF. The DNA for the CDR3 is TGTGCCAGCTCCCTCTGGAGCAATCAGCCCCAGCATTTT.

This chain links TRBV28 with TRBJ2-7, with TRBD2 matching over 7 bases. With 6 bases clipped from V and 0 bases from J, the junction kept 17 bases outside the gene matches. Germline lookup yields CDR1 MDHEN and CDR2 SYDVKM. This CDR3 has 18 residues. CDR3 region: CASSPPKVLTSPSYEQYF. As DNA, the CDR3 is TGTGCCAGCAGCCCACCCAAGGTGCTGACTAGCCCCTCCTACGAGCAGTACTTC.

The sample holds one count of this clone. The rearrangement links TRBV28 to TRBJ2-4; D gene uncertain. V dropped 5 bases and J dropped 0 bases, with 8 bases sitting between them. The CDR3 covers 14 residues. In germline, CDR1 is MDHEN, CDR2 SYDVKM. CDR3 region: CASSLRQAKNIQYF. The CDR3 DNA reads TGTGCCAGCAGTCTCCGTCAAGCCAAAAACATTCAGTACTTC.

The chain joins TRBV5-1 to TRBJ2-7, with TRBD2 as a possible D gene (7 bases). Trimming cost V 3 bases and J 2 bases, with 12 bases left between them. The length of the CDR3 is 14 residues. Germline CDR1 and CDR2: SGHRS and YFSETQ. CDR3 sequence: CASSYRGAAYEQYF. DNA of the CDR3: TGCGCCAGCAGCTACCGGGGGGCCGCCTACGAGCAGTACTTC. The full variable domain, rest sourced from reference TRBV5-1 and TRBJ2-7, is KAGVTQTPRYLIKTRGQQVTLSCSPISGHRSVSWYQQTPGQGLQFLFEYFSETQRNKGNFPGRFSGRQFSNSRSEMNVSTLELGDSALYLCASSYRGAAYEQYFGPGTRLTVT.

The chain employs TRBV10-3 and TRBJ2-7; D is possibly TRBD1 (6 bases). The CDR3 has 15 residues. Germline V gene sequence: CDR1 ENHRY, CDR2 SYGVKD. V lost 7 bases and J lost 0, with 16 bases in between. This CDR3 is CAIKGDRFDSYEQYF. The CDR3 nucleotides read TGTGCCATCAAGGGTGACAGGTTCGACTCCTACGAGCAGTACTTC.